A selection of T cell receptor beta chains follows, all from one sample in a study of blood T cell repertoires in COVID-19. The data were produced by immunoSEQ multiplex PCR, yet TCRdb's version contains in-frame clones alone and is incomplete. The profile shows around 43,000 clones, 86% of them singletons. Input material: peripheral blood. These TCRs come from a man aged 45-60 years in a cohort sampled during active COVID-19. CDR3s include the opening cysteine and the closing phenylalanine or tryptophan. Each record gives: V gene, D gene, J gene, clone size, CDR3 DNA, CDR3 protein. The D gene is left open where the match is weak. A row's size may be missing; if present it is once, few, many or a size class.

>TRBV7-9|TRBD2|TRBJ2-3|-
TGTGCCTATCACCCTGGCGGGGGGGTTCCAACAGATACGCAGTATTTT
CAYHPGGGVPTDTQYF
>TRBV6-5|TRBD2|TRBJ2-1|-
TGTGCCAGCAGTCCCCTCCACTCGGGGGGCAATGAGCAGTTCTTC
CASSPLHSGGNEQFF
>TRBV19|-|TRBJ1-2|medium-sized
TGTGCCAGTAGCCCGCGGGGAGGTAACTATGGCTACACCTTC
CASSPRGGNYGYTF
>TRBV7-6|-|TRBJ2-3|-
TGTGCCAGCACGACGACTCTCAGTAGCACAGATACGCAGTATTTT
CASTTTLSSTDTQYF
>TRBV9|TRBD1|TRBJ2-1|once
TGTGCCAGCAGCGGGACAGGCGCCCCCTACAATGAGCAGTTCTTC
CASSGTGAPYNEQFF
>TRBV7-9|-|TRBJ1-3|-
TGTGCCAGCAGCCCCCCGCGGGGGGAATACTCTGGAAACACCATATATTTT
CASSPPRGEYSGNTIYF
>TRBV11-3|-|TRBJ1-4|-
TGTGCCAGCAGCTTCCGCGGGGGATCTGGTGAAAAACTGTTTTTT
CASSFRGGSGEKLFF
>TRBV6-6|TRBD1|TRBJ2-7|few
TGTGCCAGCAGTTTGGGACAGGGGGCTTACGAGCAGTACTTC
CASSLGQGAYEQYF
>TRBV5-1|TRBD1|TRBJ2-3|once
TGCGCCAGCAGCTTGGAGACAGGGGGTAATGTGCGAGATACGCAGTATTTT
CASSLETGGNVRDTQYF
>TRBV4-1|TRBD2|TRBJ2-1|-
TGCGCCAGCAGCCAAGAGGGGGTAGCGGGAAAGAATGAGCAGTTCTTC
CASSQEGVAGKNEQFF
>TRBV7-8|TRBD2|TRBJ2-1|-
TGTGCCAGCAGTTTAGCGGGAGGGCTTACTGAGCAGTTCTTC
CASSLAGGLTEQFF
>TRBV11-3|-|TRBJ2-7|few
TGTGCCAGCAGCTTAGATTCCCCCCGGACTATCTACGAGCAGTACTTC
CASSLDSPRTIYEQYF
>TRBV3-1/TRBV3-2|-|TRBJ2-1|once
TGTGCCAGCAGCCCCATGCGAGGTAGTAGTGAGCAGTTCTTC
CASSPMRGSSEQFF
>TRBV7-9|-|TRBJ1-2|-
TGTGCCAGCAGCTTAGCGAACAGAGATGGCTACACCTTC
CASSLANRDGYTF
>TRBV27|TRBD1|TRBJ2-5|-
TGTGCCAGCAGACGAGACAGGGAAAAAGGGACCCAGTACTTC
CASRRDREKGTQYF
>TRBV7-3|TRBD1|TRBJ2-1|once
TGTGCCAGCAGCTTATTGGCCGGGACAGGGAACAATGAGCAGTTCTTC
CASSLLAGTGNNEQFF